This TCR beta chain was documented in a study of T-cell reconstitution after alpha-beta-depleted transplantation in children. The table lists this clonotype with a few counts. The TCRbeta library was prepared with unique molecular identifiers. TCRdb processed the PCR reads anew with MiXCR; each CDR3 protein has one entry. The sample has about 540,000 distinct CDR3 sequences; about 16% are singletons. CDR1 is MGHDK, CDR2 SYGVNS, per germline. V shed 5 bases, J shed 6 bases, and the junction held 8 bases outside the gene matches. The CDR3 extends over 15 amino acids. This sample comprised PBMCs from the stem cell graft donor, obtained from the stem cell graft. The chain couples TRBV25-1 to TRBJ2-2; 8 positions match TRBD1. This receptor was identified in a human donor who donated a stem cell graft to a child with acute lymphoblastic leukemia. CDR3 amino acids: CASSSQGAGSGELFF. Here the CDR3 DNA reads TGTGCCAGCAGTTCTCAGGGGGCTGGCTCCGGGGAGCTGTTTTTT.